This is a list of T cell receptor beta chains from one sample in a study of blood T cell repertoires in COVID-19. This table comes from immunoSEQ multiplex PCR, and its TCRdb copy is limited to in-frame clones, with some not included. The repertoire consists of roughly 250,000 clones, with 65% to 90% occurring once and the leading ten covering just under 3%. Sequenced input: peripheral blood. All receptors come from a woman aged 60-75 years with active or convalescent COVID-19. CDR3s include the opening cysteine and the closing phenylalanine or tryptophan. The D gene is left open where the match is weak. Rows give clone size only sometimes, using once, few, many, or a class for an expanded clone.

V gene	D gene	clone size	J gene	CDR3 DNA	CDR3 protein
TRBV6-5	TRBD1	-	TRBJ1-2	TGTGCCAGCAGTTACGACCGGGACAGGGGAACGGGCTACACCTTC	CASSYDRDRGTGYTF
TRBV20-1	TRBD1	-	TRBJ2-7	TGCAGTGCCAGTTTGAACGACAGGGTAGAGCAGTACTTC	CSASLNDRVEQYF
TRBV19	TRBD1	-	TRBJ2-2	TGTGCCAGTAGTAAACCGGGACAGGGAAACACCGGGGAGCTGTTTTTT	CASSKPGQGNTGELFF
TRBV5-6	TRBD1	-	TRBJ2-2	TGTGCCAGCCAATGGACAGGGGCCGGGGAGCTGTTTTTT	CASQWTGAGELFF
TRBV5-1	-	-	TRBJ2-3	TGCGCCAGCAGCGCGGGACGTGGGGGAATCACAGATACGCAGTATTTT	CASSAGRGGITDTQYF
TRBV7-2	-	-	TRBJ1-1	TGTGCCAGCAGCCCAACATACGACACGTTGAACACTGAAGCTTTCTTT	CASSPTYDTLNTEAFF
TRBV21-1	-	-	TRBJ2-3	TGTGCCAGCAGCAAAGTCCCAGCGGGGACAACAGATACGCAGTATTTT	CASSKVPAGTTDTQYF
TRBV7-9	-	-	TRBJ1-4	TGTGTCAGCAGCCGGCATGGACAGTCTAATGAAAAACTGTTTTTT	CVSSRHGQSNEKLFF
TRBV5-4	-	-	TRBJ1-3	TGTGCCGCAGGTGTGGCGGGAAACACCATATATTTT	CAAGVAGNTIYF
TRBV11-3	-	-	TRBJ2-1	TGTGCCAGCAGCGCTGATCCTGGGGCCCCTTACAATGAGCAGTTCTTC	CASSADPGAPYNEQFF
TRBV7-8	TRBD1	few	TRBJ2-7	TGTGCCAGCAGCTTAGATGAAGGGACAGGGACCCACTACGAGCAGTACTTC	CASSLDEGTGTHYEQYF
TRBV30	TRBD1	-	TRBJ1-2	TGTGCCTCCCGGACGGGGACAGTTAACTATGGCTACACCTTC	CASRTGTVNYGYTF
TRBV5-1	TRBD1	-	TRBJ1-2	TGCGCCAGCAGGCGGTCTCCGGGACAGGGAGGGTATGGCTACACCTTC	CASRRSPGQGGYGYTF
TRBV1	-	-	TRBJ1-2	TGCACCAGCAGCCAAGGGGGGGACGACTTTAGGAATGGCTACACCTTC	CTSSQGGDDFRNGYTF
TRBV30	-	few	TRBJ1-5	TGTGCCTGCCAGGGCAGGGAAGGACAGCCCCAGCATTTT	CACQGREGQPQHF
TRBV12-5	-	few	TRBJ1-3	TGTGCTAGTGGTTACCACGGAGGAGCTAACACCATATATTTT	CASGYHGGANTIYF
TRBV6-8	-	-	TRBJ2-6	TGTGCCAGCAGTTTGCGGCACCGCCTCTCTGGGGCCAACGTCCTGACTTTC	CASSLRHRLSGANVLTF
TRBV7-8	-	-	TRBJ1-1	TGTGCCAGCAGCTTAGCTGGGCCAGGCGTTTTAGTGGGTAACACTGAAGCTTTCTTT	CASSLAGPGVLVGNTEAFF